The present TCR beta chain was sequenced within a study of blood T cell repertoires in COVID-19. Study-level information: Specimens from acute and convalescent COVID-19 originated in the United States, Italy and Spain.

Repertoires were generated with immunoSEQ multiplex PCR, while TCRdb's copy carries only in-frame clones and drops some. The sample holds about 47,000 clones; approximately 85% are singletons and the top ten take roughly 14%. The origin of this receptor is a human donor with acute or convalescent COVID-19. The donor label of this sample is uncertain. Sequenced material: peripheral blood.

The CDR3 DNA follows: TGTGCCAGCAGCGTTTATAGCAATCAGCCCCAGCATTTT. This translates into CASSVYSNQPQHF. This chain links TRBV9 with TRBJ1-5; D call uncertain. This CDR3 is 13 amino acids long. CDR1 SGDLS and CDR2 YYNGEE come from the germline V gene. The V end was cut by 2 bases, the J end by 0 bases, with 3 bases between. The whole variable domain, filled in from reference TRBV9 and TRBJ1-5, reads DSGVTQTPKHLITATGQRVTLRCSPRSGDLSVYWYQQSLDQGLQFLIQYYNGEERAKGNILERFSAQQFPDLHSELNLSSLELGDSALYFCASSVYSNQPQHFGDGTRLSIL.